The T cell receptor (beta chain) described here comes from a study of T-cell memory formation after mild COVID-19. Study-wide findings and caveats: Cross-reactive memory apparently joined, as some responding clones appeared in pre-infection memory.

Deletions cut 9 bases from V and 9 bases from J, with 15 bases between. The CDR3 totals 12 residues. Germline V CDR1 and CDR2: MNHEY, SVGEGT. TCRdb processed the 5' RACE reads anew with MiXCR; each CDR3 protein has one entry. The data show hundreds of thousands of distinct CDR3 sequences, roughly 15% seen once. To note about this clonotype: Its antigen is not known.

The source material was PBMCs or a T cell subset sorted from them (not recorded which). V and J are TRBV6-2 or TRBV6-3 and TRBJ2-1; D is undetermined. The source is a young man who had mild COVID-19 (a few samples of this study predate the infection). Cell type and time point are not known. The CDR3 bases are TGTGCCAGTTCCGCGGATCGGACTGAGCAGTTCTTC. This gives the protein CASSADRTEQFF.